The clone carrying this T cell receptor (beta chain) was recorded many times. Its cognate antigen is unknown. The CDR3 totals 14 residues. Sample time point: technical triplicate 2. The unsorted libraries were produced from 2 million PBMCs held at -80 C. The authors made cDNA by 5'RACE with 10-nucleotide random UMIs. Sequencing runs each yielded over 170 million TCR-beta sequences from 15-18 subjects. TCRdb reprocessed the 5' RACE reads with MiXCR, giving one entry per CDR3 protein. Among about 55,000 distinct CDR3 sequences, more than 20% were seen once, and the ten largest hold 4.6%. These data belong to a study of neurological immune-mediated disorders. Findings and limits, study-wide: Multiple sclerosis patients had less TCR clonal expansion than even healthy controls, unlike HTLV-1-associated myelopathy.

The gene calls are TRBV21-1 and TRBJ2-5; the tabulated D call, TRBD1, remains unverified against the DNA. TRBV21-1 is classified as a pseudogene. Sequencing was carried out using PBMCs. The sequence was obtained from a man between 60 and 75 years old with HTLV-1-associated myelopathy (HAM/TSP). The CDR3 spells CASSTDRGLETQYF. As DNA, the CDR3 is TGTGCCAGCAGCACAGACAGGGGGCTGGAGACCCAGTACTTC.